Given below is one T cell receptor (beta chain) in context. The antigen remains undetermined. This entry is derived from a study of cytomegalovirus exposure and HLA in healthy donors. Whole-study findings and limits: Sequencing depth roughly uniform across donors was assumed in presence/absence analyses. The classifier was said to identify cytomegalovirus status with high specificity and sensitivity.

Germline V gene data show CDR1 as SGHNT and CDR2 as YYREEE (reference sequence). V dropped 5 bases and J dropped 10; count of bases not matched to a gene: 9. This CDR3 is built from 15 residues. The PCR made use of 60 Vbeta and 13 Jbeta primers. Libraries were prepared by immunoSEQ multiplex PCR; TCRdb keeps only in-frame clonotypes and omits some of them. Its listing shows fewer than 100,000 clones. The sequenced material came from PBMCs. This TCR was recovered from a man between 18 and 29 years old in good health and CMV-seropositive. V usage is TRBV5-4 and J usage is TRBJ2-1; 13 nucleotides align to TRBD2. This chain's CDR3 is CASSRTSGSRREQFF. In DNA form, the CDR3 reads TGTGCCAGCAGTCGGACTAGCGGGAGTCGTAGAGAGCAGTTCTTC.